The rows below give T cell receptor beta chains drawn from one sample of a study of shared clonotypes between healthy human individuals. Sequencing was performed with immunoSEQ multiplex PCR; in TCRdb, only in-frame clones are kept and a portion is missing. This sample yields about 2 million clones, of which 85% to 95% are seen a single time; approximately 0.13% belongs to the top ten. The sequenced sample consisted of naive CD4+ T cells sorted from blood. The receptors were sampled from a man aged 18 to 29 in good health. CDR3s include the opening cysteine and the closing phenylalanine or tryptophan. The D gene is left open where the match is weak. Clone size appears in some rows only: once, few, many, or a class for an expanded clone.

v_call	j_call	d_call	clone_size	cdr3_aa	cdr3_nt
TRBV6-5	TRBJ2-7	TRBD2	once	CASSRSGRGYEQYF	TGTGCCAGCAGTCGTAGCGGGAGGGGCTACGAGCAGTACTTC
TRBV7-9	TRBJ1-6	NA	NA	CASTRDFVGPLHF	TGTGCCAGCACCCGGGACTTTGTGGGGCCCCTCCACTTT
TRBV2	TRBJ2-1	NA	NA	CASSEVPGKQFF	TGTGCCAGCAGTGAGGTACCGGGAAAACAGTTCTTC
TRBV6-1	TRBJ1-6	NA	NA	CASTPGYYNSPLHF	TGTGCCAGCACCCCGGGATATTATAATTCACCCCTCCACTTT
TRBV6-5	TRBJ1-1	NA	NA	CAASAVVNTEAFF	TGTGCCGCTAGCGCGGTGGTAAACACTGAAGCTTTCTTT
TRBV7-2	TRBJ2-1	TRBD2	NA	CASSQGLVSYNEQFF	TGTGCCAGCAGCCAGGGACTAGTGTCCTACAATGAGCAGTTCTTC
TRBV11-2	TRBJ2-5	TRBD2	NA	CASSSHRGLAGGPRETQYF	TGTGCCAGCAGCTCCCACCGGGGACTAGCGGGAGGGCCTCGAGAGACCCAGTACTTC
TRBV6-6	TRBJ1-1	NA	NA	CASSSQIEAFF	TGTGCCAGCAGTTCCCAGATTGAAGCTTTCTTT
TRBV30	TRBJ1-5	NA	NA	CAWSAGLDQPQHF	TGTGCCTGGAGTGCGGGACTCGATCAGCCCCAGCATTTT
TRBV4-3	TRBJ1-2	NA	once	CASSQEQGPQTFFNYGYTF	TGCGCCAGCAGCCAAGAGCAAGGCCCTCAGACATTTTTTAACTATGGCTACACCTTC
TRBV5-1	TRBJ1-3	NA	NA	CASSGSGDSGNTIYF	TGCGCCAGCAGCGGCAGCGGAGACTCTGGAAACACCATATATTTT
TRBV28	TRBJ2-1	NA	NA	CASSLQYNEQFF	TGTGCCAGCAGTTTACAGTACAATGAGCAGTTCTTC
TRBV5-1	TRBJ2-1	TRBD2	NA	CASSRGSGSTDEQFF	TGCGCCAGCAGCCGAGGTAGCGGGAGTACCGATGAGCAGTTCTTC
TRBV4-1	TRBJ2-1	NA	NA	CASSHPLGSSYNEQFF	TGCGCCAGCAGCCACCCACTAGGGAGCTCCTACAATGAGCAGTTCTTC
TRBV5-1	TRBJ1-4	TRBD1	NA	CASSPSGQGLKIARKLFF	TGCGCCAGCAGCCCTAGTGGACAGGGGCTAAAAATTGCGCGGAAACTGTTTTTT
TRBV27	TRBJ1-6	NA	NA	CASSLLIPALSSYNSPLHF	TGTGCCAGCAGTTTATTAATTCCGGCCCTCAGCTCCTATAATTCACCCCTCCACTTT
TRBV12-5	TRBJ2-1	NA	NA	CASAKGQQTYNEQFF	TGTGCTAGTGCAAAGGGACAACAGACCTACAATGAGCAGTTCTTC
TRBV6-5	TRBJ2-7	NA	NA	CASSTFTGGADEQYF	TGTGCCAGCAGTACCTTCACCGGGGGAGCCGACGAGCAGTACTTC
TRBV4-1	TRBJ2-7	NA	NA	CASSPAGGSYEQYF	TGCGCCAGCAGCCCCGCCGGGGGCTCCTACGAGCAGTACTTC
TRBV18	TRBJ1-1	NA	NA	CASSLLKGLWNTEAFF	TGTGCCAGCTCACTCCTAAAGGGCCTCTGGAACACTGAAGCTTTCTTT
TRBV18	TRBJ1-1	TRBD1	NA	CASSPSGGGNTEAFF	TGTGCCAGCTCACCCTCAGGGGGAGGAAACACTGAAGCTTTCTTT
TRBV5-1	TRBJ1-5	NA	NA	CASSFSGRRSLRNQPQHF	TGCGCCAGCAGCTTTTCGGGACGTCGCTCTCTCCGCAATCAGCCCCAGCATTTT
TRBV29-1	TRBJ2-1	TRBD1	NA	CSAGTGYNEQFF	TGCAGCGCCGGGACAGGCTACAATGAGCAGTTCTTC
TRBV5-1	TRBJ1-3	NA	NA	CASSLESSSGNTIYF	TGCGCCAGCAGCTTGGAATCAAGCTCTGGAAACACCATATATTTT
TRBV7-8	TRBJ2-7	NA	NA	CASSPVGGGQYF	TGTGCCAGCAGCCCCGTTGGGGGCGGGCAGTACTTC
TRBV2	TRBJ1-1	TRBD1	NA	CASSEAGGGRTEAFF	TGTGCCAGCAGTGAAGCGGGAGGGGGCAGGACTGAAGCTTTCTTT
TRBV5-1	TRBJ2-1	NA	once	CASSLPGHEQFF	TGCGCCAGCAGCTTACCGGGACATGAGCAGTTCTTC
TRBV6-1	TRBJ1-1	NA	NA	CASSEGSVGRTEAFF	TGTGCCAGCAGTGAAGGTTCAGTGGGGAGGACTGAAGCTTTCTTT
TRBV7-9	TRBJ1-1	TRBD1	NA	CASSLGDRDRGGTEAFF	TGTGCCAGCAGCTTAGGCGACAGGGATCGGGGTGGGACTGAAGCTTTCTTT
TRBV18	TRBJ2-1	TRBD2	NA	CASSPPRTSGIGNEQFF	TGTGCCAGCTCACCACCAAGGACTAGCGGGATTGGGAATGAGCAGTTCTTC